What follows are 21 T cell receptor beta chains derived from one specimen sequenced in a study of T-cell reconstitution after alpha-beta-depleted transplantation in children. Construction of the TCRbeta library involved unique molecular identifiers. One entry per CDR3 protein, called by TCRdb with MiXCR from the PCR reads. The sample lists fewer than 350,000 distinct CDR3 sequences; around 10% were seen once. Material: PBMCs, obtained before TCRalphabeta/CD19-depleted stem cell transplant. All receptors come from a boy younger than two with acute myeloid leukemia, due to receive a stem cell transplant.

This clonotype was seen ten or more times. This sequence joins TRBV27 and TRBJ2-1; 10 bases fit TRBD2. Germline V CDR1 and CDR2: MNHEY, SMNVEV (reference sequence). This CDR3 region has 17 residues. Trimming cost V 5 bases and J 2 bases; bases outside gene matches: 9. Written as DNA, the CDR3 is TGTGCCAGCAGTCCCCTACACCTAGCGGGAGCCTACAATGAGCAGTTCTTC. Encoded protein: CASSPLHLAGAYNEQFF.

About this clonotype: This may be a read error, as it is one base from a much larger clone. The rearrangement uses TRBV6-5 and TRBJ1-4; D might be TRBD1 (6 bases). The CDR3 runs 15 residues. Trimming shortened V by 2 bases and J by 8 bases, and 15 bases separated the two germline ends. Germline V CDR1 and CDR2: MNHEY, SVGAGI. CDR3 bases: TGTGCCAGCAGTTACCTGAGAGGGGGGGAGGAAAAACTGTTTTTT. It yields the protein CASSYLRGGEEKLFF.

With respect to this clonotype: A much larger clone lies one base from this, so it may be a read error. The V gene is TRBV19, the J gene TRBJ2-2; TRBD2 matches at 11 bases. The germline gives CDR1 LNHDA, CDR2 SQIVND (reference sequence). There are 17 residues in the CDR3. CDR3 sequence reads: CASSTPLAGAFTGALFF. CDR3 bases: TGTGCCAGTAGTACGCCACTAGCGGGAGCTTTCACCGGGGCGCTGTTTTTT.

The chain recombines TRBV12-3 or TRBV12-4 with TRBJ1-5, with D tentatively TRBD1 (6 bases). This CDR3 comprises 13 residues. Trimming shortened V by 4 bases and J by 7 bases, and 11 bases separated the two germline ends. This CDR3 is CASSSGAGQPQHF. CDR3 DNA sequence: TGTGCCAGCAGTTCAGGGGCAGGACAGCCCCAGCATTTT.

This clonotype has only a few counts. This rearrangement joins TRBV28 to TRBJ2-7; tentatively, D is TRBD1 (6 bases). This CDR3 contains 16 residues. The germline CDR1 and CDR2 sequences are MDHEN and SYDVKM. V dropped 5 bases and J dropped 5 bases, with 22 bases sitting between them. The CDR3 here is CASSLSGTSYLHEQYF. CDR3 DNA sequence: TGTGCCAGCAGTCTCTCCGGGACATCCTATCTCCACGAGCAGTACTTC.

This clonotype was seen many times. The rearrangement joins TRBV20-1 to TRBJ2-2; D is undetermined. Trimming pared 3 bases from V and 1 base from J, leaving 12 bases between. The germline CDR1 and CDR2 sequences are DFQATT and SNEGSKA (reference sequence). The CDR3 length is 15 residues. Written as DNA, the CDR3 is TGCAGTGCTAGCGAGGACGGCCTGAACACCGGGGAGCTGTTTTTT. This translates into CSASEDGLNTGELFF.

The sample holds many counts of this clonotype. The chain joins TRBV7-2 to TRBJ1-2; 9 nucleotides match TRBD1. V dropped 5 bases and J dropped 5; count of bases not matched to a gene: 6. CDR3 length: 14 amino acids. Per the germline V gene, CDR1 is SGHTA and CDR2 is FQGNSA. In DNA form, the CDR3 reads TGTGCCAGCAGCATCGGGACAGGGATTTATGGCTACACCTTC. It encodes CASSIGTGIYGYTF.

The V gene is TRBV7-2, the J gene TRBJ2-7, with D possibly being TRBD2 (6 bases). CDR3 length: 14 amino acids. With 1 base removed from V and 7 bases from J, the gap between germline ends came to 14 bases. From germline, CDR1 is SGHTA and CDR2 FQGNSA. As DNA, the CDR3 is TGTGCCAGCAGCTTAGTTAGCGGACCTGATGAGCAGTACTTC. Its translation is CASSLVSGPDEQYF.

There are many counts of this clonotype. This chain connects TRBV24-1 to TRBJ2-1; 11 nucleotides agree with TRBD2. The CDR3 extends over 15 amino acids. Germline values: CDR1 KGHDR, CDR2 SFDVKD. Trimming took 3 bases from V and 7 from J; bases not matched to a gene: 4. DNA of the CDR3: TGTGCCACCAGTGATCCTAGCGGGAGGTGGAATGAGCAGTTCTTC. This gives the protein CATSDPSGRWNEQFF.

This clonotype was counted between two and nine times. This chain connects TRBV19 to TRBJ2-7; the match to TRBD1 covers 9 bases. The CDR3 is 14 residues long. V lost 7 bases and J lost 3; bases outside the gene matches: 7. The germline V gene encodes CDR1 LNHDA and CDR2 SQIVND (reference sequence). CDR3: CASKLGQGSYEQYF. The DNA of the CDR3 is TGTGCCAGTAAACTGGGACAGGGTAGCTACGAGCAGTACTTC.

A single count supports this clonotype. It may be a read error: a sequence one base away is much more abundant. The chain couples TRBV7-9 to TRBJ2-1; the D gene could be TRBD1 or TRBD2 (5 bases each). The CDR3 is 16 residues long. Germline V gene sequence: CDR1 SEHNR, CDR2 FQNEAQ (reference sequence). Trimming left V 3 bases short and J 6 bases short, with 18 bases between. The CDR3 coding sequence is TGTGCCAGCAGCTTTGGGGCGTGGCGGGCGAGCAATGAGCAGTTCTTC. Translated, it gives CASSFGAWRASNEQFF.

The chain is built from TRBV20-1 and TRBJ2-1, with D perhaps TRBD2 (6 bases). The germline CDR1 and CDR2 sequences are DFQATT and SNEGSKA (reference sequence). The CDR3 extends over 13 amino acids. V lost 3 bases, J lost 6 bases, and 12 bases lay in between. The CDR3 is CSASETRVNEQFF. In DNA, the CDR3 is TGCAGTGCTAGCGAGACTAGAGTCAATGAGCAGTTCTTC.

This clonotype was counted ten times or more. The chain carries TRBV7-2 and TRBJ2-1; 8 bases agree with TRBD2. The ends lost 6 bases at V and 7 bases at J; junction bases unmatched: 8. This CDR3 is built from 14 residues. Germline CDR1 is SGHTA and CDR2 is FQGNSA. The CDR3 sequence is CASRGSGSGNEQFF. DNA of the CDR3: TGTGCCAGCAGAGGCAGCGGGAGTGGGAATGAGCAGTTCTTC. Together with reference TRBV7-2 and TRBJ2-1, the CDR3 gives the full variable domain: GAGVSQSPSNKVTEKGKDVELRCDPISGHTALYWYRQSLGQGLEFLIYFQGNSAPDKSGLPSDRFSAERTGGSVSTLTIQRTQQEDSAVYLCASRGSGSGNEQFFGPGTRLTVL.

This clonotype was found once. At one end, the junction sequence differs from germline, possibly due to a read error. V is TRBV7-9 and J is TRBJ2-3; a possible D gene is TRBD2 (6 bases). This CDR3 has 16 residues. From germline, CDR1 is SEHNR and CDR2 FQNEAQ (reference sequence). The CDR3 reads CASSLGAGPRRGTQFF. DNA for the CDR3: TGTGCCAGCAGCCTAGGGGCGGGGCCCCGGCGGGGTACGCAGTTTTTT.

Comment on this clonotype: The junction does not match germline at one end; this may be a read error. The chain recombines TRBV27 with TRBJ2-5; D may correspond to TRBD1 or TRBD2 (5 bases each). The CDR3 length is 17 residues. Germline V gene lookup returns CDR1 MNHEY and CDR2 SMNVEV (reference sequence). DNA for the CDR3: TGTGCCATCAGTCCCTTGGGGCCAAGCGGAGTCCAAGAGACCCAGTACTTC. Its protein is CAISPLGPSGVQETQYF.

The chain employs TRBV25-1 and TRBJ2-1; unclear D gene. This CDR3 has 11 amino acids. V was trimmed by 8 bases and J by 10 bases, leaving 12 bases between them. Germline V gene data show CDR1 as MGHDK and CDR2 as SYGVNS. The CDR3 coding sequence is TGTGCCAGCGGCTCCCCTGGGGAGCAGTTCTTC. It encodes CASGSPGEQFF.

This clonotype was seen at least ten times. J is TRBJ1-4 and V is TRBV2; D gene uncertain. In germline, CDR1 is SNHLY, CDR2 FYNNEI. The V gene lost 8 bases and the J gene lost 4 bases, with 11 bases spanning the gap. The CDR3 extends over 13 amino acids. This CDR3 reads CASSIGYNEKLFF. In DNA, the CDR3 is TGTGCCAGCTCCATCGGGTATAATGAAAAACTGTTTTTT.

J is TRBJ2-1 and V is TRBV6-1; the match to TRBD1 covers 7 bases. This CDR3 spans 15 amino acids. Germline V gives CDR1 MNHNS, CDR2 SASEGT. The ends lost 7 bases at V and 6 bases at J; junction bases unmatched: 12. The CDR3 protein is CASNDIGGQFNEQFF. In DNA, the CDR3 is TGTGCCAGCAACGATATTGGGGGACAGTTCAATGAGCAGTTCTTC.

This clonotype was detected once. This sequence may be a read error, since a much larger clone differs from it by one base. The chain couples TRBV20-1 to TRBJ2-7; D is unresolved. This CDR3 is 14 amino acids long. V was clipped by 1 base and J by 4 bases, with 14 bases between them. Germline V gives CDR1 DFQATT, CDR2 SNEGSKA (reference sequence). CDR3 in DNA: TGCAGTGCTAGAGCTCTGTCTGAACCTTACGAGCAGTACTTC. Protein sequence: CSARALSEPYEQYF.

This clonotype appeared many times. The chain links TRBV24-1 to TRBJ1-2; the D gene is possibly TRBD1 (5 bases). In germline, CDR1 is KGHDR, CDR2 SFDVKD. The CDR3 spans 14 residues. Between the trimmed V and J ends, which lost 9 bases and 1 base, there was a span of 14 bases. The CDR3 region is CATSAGYFNYGYTF. The CDR3 DNA reads as TGTGCCACCTCGGCAGGGTACTTTAACTATGGCTACACCTTC.

This clonotype was detected ten times or more. This chain joins TRBV7-3 and TRBJ2-2; 8 bases are a match to TRBD1. The CDR3 runs 16 residues. Trimming at V came to 2 bases and at J to 6 bases, leaving 8 bases not matched to a gene. Germline loops: CDR1 SGHTA, CDR2 FQGTGA. The CDR3 bases are TGTGCCAGCAGCTTAGATCCATCCAGGGGGCCCGGGGAGCTGTTTTTT. Protein: CASSLDPSRGPGELFF.